This is a list of T cell receptor beta chains from one sample in a study of Graves' ophthalmopathy and Graves' hyperthyroidism. TCRdb re-derived calls from the multiplex PCR reads in MiXCR, one entry per CDR3 protein. The profile shows about 370,000 distinct CDR3 sequences, about a sixth of them singletons. Sequencing was performed on peripheral blood. The receptors originated from an adult woman with stable Graves' hyperthyroidism. CDR3s include the opening cysteine and the closing phenylalanine or tryptophan. A D gene is named only where the DNA matches it firmly. Only some rows state a clone size, as once, few, many or a class for expanded clones.

cdr3_nt,cdr3_aa,j_call,v_call,clone_size,d_call
TGCAGCGTTGAAGTGGTCGGGCAGTTGAACACTGAAGCTTTCTTT,CSVEVVGQLNTEAFF,TRBJ1-1,TRBV29-1,many,.
TGTGCCAGCAGTGAAATGGGACCACCGATATACGAGCAGTACTTC,CASSEMGPPIYEQYF,TRBJ2-7,TRBV2,many,.
TGTGCCAGCAGCTTTACAGGGGGCTATGAGACCCAGTACTTC,CASSFTGGYETQYF,TRBJ2-5,TRBV7-9,many,TRBD1
TGTGCCAGCATGGGTAACAGGGAAGGCTACGAGCAGTACTTC,CASMGNREGYEQYF,TRBJ2-7,TRBV25-1,once,.
TGTGTCTGCAGTTACGAAATGGTCAGGGACTCCTACGAGCAGTACTTC,CVCSYEMVRDSYEQYF,TRBJ2-7,TRBV6-2/TRBV6-3,.,.
TGTGCCAGCAGCTATTCTGATATACAGGTTGAAGCTTTCTTT,CASSYSDIQVEAFF,TRBJ1-1,TRBV12-3/TRBV12-4,.,.
TGTGCCAGCAGAAATACCTACGAGCAGTACTTC,CASRNTYEQYF,TRBJ2-7,TRBV6-2/TRBV6-3,many,.
TGTGCCACCCAACGTAGCGGGAGCGGGAGGGAGACCCAGTACTTC,CATQRSGSGRETQYF,TRBJ2-5,TRBV28,many,TRBD2
TGTGCCAGCAGTGAGCAGAGTCAACAGCCCCAGCATTTT,CASSEQSQQPQHF,TRBJ1-5,TRBV6-1,many,.
TGTGCTAGTGGTTTGTACGGGGGGACTGAAGCTTTCTTT,CASGLYGGTEAFF,TRBJ1-1,TRBV12-5,many,.
TGTGCCAGTAGTATTGGTACAGGGGGCGATAATTCACCCCTCCACTTT,CASSIGTGGDNSPLHF,TRBJ1-6,TRBV19,many,TRBD1
TGTGCCAGCAGGGGCAGGGGACACGAGCAGTACTTC,CASRGRGHEQYF,TRBJ2-7,TRBV25-1,many,.
TGTGCCAGCAGTTACAGGGAGGACACTGAAGCTTTCTTT,CASSYREDTEAFF,TRBJ1-1,TRBV6-2/TRBV6-3,.,.
TGCAGCGCCAAGGAGGGGCTTCAGCCCCAGCATTTT,CSAKEGLQPQHF,TRBJ1-5,TRBV20-1,few,.
TGTGCCAGCAGGCCAACTAGCGGGAACGAGCAGTACTTC,CASRPTSGNEQYF,TRBJ2-7,TRBV6-2/TRBV6-3,many,TRBD2
TGTGCCTGGAGCCCCGCCTTGGCTTGGGGCTACACCTTC,CAWSPALAWGYTF,TRBJ1-2,TRBV30,many,.
TGTGCCTGGAGTGGGACAGGGACAGGGCCGGCTTTCTTT,CAWSGTGTGPAFF,TRBJ1-1,TRBV30,many,TRBD1
TGTGCCAGCAGTTTATTTGGAGGGACAAGCTCCTACGAGCAGTACTTC,CASSLFGGTSSYEQYF,TRBJ2-7,TRBV28,many,.
TGTGCCAGCTCCAGGGGCAACACTGAAGCTTTCTTT,CASSRGNTEAFF,TRBJ1-1,TRBV7-9,many,.
TGCGCCAGCAGCTTGGCCGGCAGAAACATTCAGTACTTC,CASSLAGRNIQYF,TRBJ2-4,TRBV5-1,many,.
TGCGCCAGCAGCCGGTGGATTGTAGGTAGCGGGAAGGAAGAGCAGTACTTC,CASSRWIVGSGKEEQYF,TRBJ2-7,TRBV4-1,many,TRBD2
TGCAGTGCGGGCCAGGTGAATCAGCCCCAGCATTTT,CSAGQVNQPQHF,TRBJ1-5,TRBV20-1,many,.
TGCGCCAGCAGCCAAGGTCTTAGGGCCTACGAGCAGTACTTC,CASSQGLRAYEQYF,TRBJ2-7,TRBV4-3,many,.
TGTGCCAGCAGTGAAAACGATCCGGGACTATTGGCCGGGGAGCTGTTTTTT,CASSENDPGLLAGELFF,TRBJ2-2,TRBV12-3/TRBV12-4,many,TRBD2
TGTGCCAGCAGCTTTACATTTATGAACACTGAAGCTTTCTTT,CASSFTFMNTEAFF,TRBJ1-1,TRBV6-1,.,.
TGTGCCAGCAGCCTAGAGGGGGACTCGAACACTGAAGCTTTCTTT,CASSLEGDSNTEAFF,TRBJ1-1,TRBV28,many,.
TGTGCCAGCAGCTTAGATTCTGCGCAGGGGGGGTTTTATGGCTACACCTTC,CASSLDSAQGGFYGYTF,TRBJ1-2,TRBV11-2,.,TRBD1
TGTGCCAGCAGCCCGTTGGACGGCTACGAGCAGTACTTC,CASSPLDGYEQYF,TRBJ2-7,TRBV2,once,.
TGTGCCAGCAGCTCGACCCCCAAAGAGACCCAGTACTTC,CASSSTPKETQYF,TRBJ2-5,TRBV7-8,many,.
TGCAGTGCTAGAGATGGGCTAGCGGGAGGATACGAGCAGTACTTC,CSARDGLAGGYEQYF,TRBJ2-7,TRBV20-1,many,TRBD2
TGTGCCAGCCTAGGACTAGCCGAGATCGGTGAGACCGGGGAGCTGTTTTTT,CASLGLAEIGETGELFF,TRBJ2-2,TRBV7-2,many,TRBD2
TGTGCCAGCAGCCCCGACCTAGCAACCTACGAGCAGTACTTC,CASSPDLATYEQYF,TRBJ2-7,TRBV3-1,.,.
TGTGCCAGCAGCTTATCGGACCGGAACACCGGGGAGCTGTTTTTT,CASSLSDRNTGELFF,TRBJ2-2,TRBV11-2,many,.
TGTGCCAGCAGCTTAGACACTCAGCCCCAGCATTTT,CASSLDTQPQHF,TRBJ1-5,TRBV7-2,many,.
TGTGCCAGCAGGCGGGACAGGAAGATCGGTGAGCAGTACTTC,CASRRDRKIGEQYF,TRBJ2-7,TRBV28,many,TRBD1
TGTGCCAGCACGGTGACAGGGGGCTACACCTTC,CASTVTGGYTF,TRBJ1-2,TRBV28,.,TRBD1
TGTGCCAGCAGTATAAAGACAGGAGACGGAGAGACCCAGTACTTC,CASSIKTGDGETQYF,TRBJ2-5,TRBV28,.,.
TGCAGCGTTGGCGGGGGGACCTATGGCTACACCTTC,CSVGGGTYGYTF,TRBJ1-2,TRBV29-1,many,.
TGCAGCGCCCTTGGACAGGGGGCGACTGAAGCTTTCTTT,CSALGQGATEAFF,TRBJ1-1,TRBV29-1,many,TRBD1
TGTGCCAGCCTACCCGGGACAGGGCCCTTGAACACTGAAGCTTTCTTT,CASLPGTGPLNTEAFF,TRBJ1-1,TRBV19,many,TRBD1
TGTGCCAGCAGCCTGGGCCAGGCGGGGAATCAGCCCCAGCATTTT,CASSLGQAGNQPQHF,TRBJ1-5,TRBV27,many,.
TGTGCCAGCAGCCCAGAAGGGACAAATTCTGGAAACACCATATATTTT,CASSPEGTNSGNTIYF,TRBJ1-3,TRBV7-2,many,.
TGTGCCAGCAGCTTAAGCCGGGAGTTAGCAAACCAAGAGACCCAGTACTTC,CASSLSRELANQETQYF,TRBJ2-5,TRBV13,many,.
TGTGCCAGCAGTGTTCCGGGTCAGCCCCAGCATTTT,CASSVPGQPQHF,TRBJ1-5,TRBV2,many,.
TGTGCCAGCAGCCAAACGGCTCTAGCGGGCGCCTACGAGCAGTACTTC,CASSQTALAGAYEQYF,TRBJ2-7,TRBV4-2,many,TRBD2
TGCAGTGTCCAGGGTGATGGCAATCAGCCCCAGCATTTT,CSVQGDGNQPQHF,TRBJ1-5,TRBV20-1,many,.
TGTGCTCCCTCGGATCTAGCAGGGGCGAACACCGGGGAGCTGTTTTTT,CAPSDLAGANTGELFF,TRBJ2-2,TRBV28,many,.
TGCGCCAGCAGTGAGTCCCACGGAACAGCTAGGACACGGGTCTACGAGCAGTACTTC,CASSESHGTARTRVYEQYF,TRBJ2-7,TRBV10-2,many,.
TGTGCCACCAGTGAGGGGACAGGGGAAAATGGCTACACCTTC,CATSEGTGENGYTF,TRBJ1-2,TRBV24-1,many,TRBD1
TGTGCCAGCAGTTTCCACAACAGGGGGGGTAGAAGAAACATTCAGTACTTC,CASSFHNRGGRRNIQYF,TRBJ2-4,TRBV28,few,.
TGCGCCAGCAATAACCCGGGACTAGCGGGAGGAATCGGGGAGCTGTTTTTT,CASNNPGLAGGIGELFF,TRBJ2-2,TRBV5-1,few,TRBD2
TGTGCTAGTGGACCTCCTCAGGGGTCCGGGACCCAGTACTTC,CASGPPQGSGTQYF,TRBJ2-5,TRBV12-5,many,.
TGTGCCAGCAGTATTAAACCTGGGACATCGGAGCTGTTTTTT,CASSIKPGTSELFF,TRBJ2-2,TRBV6-4,many,.
TGTGCCAGCAGTCCGAGGGCCAGGGAGGTGTTAGCCAAAAACATTCAGTACTTC,CASSPRAREVLAKNIQYF,TRBJ2-4,TRBV28,many,.